The next 27 T cell receptor beta chains were all read from a single sample in a study of beta chain features in type 1 diabetes. Expressed TCRB transcripts were sequenced after all isolated RNA was converted to cDNA. Method: immunoSEQ multiplex PCR; TCRdb's copy keeps in-frame clones and lacks some. The sample lists 35,000 to 50,000 clones; approximately 49% were seen once. What was sequenced was stem cell memory CD4+ T cells from blood. The receptors shown here come from a woman aged 25 to 39 in good health.

This clone was counted between two and nine times. This rearrangement joins TRBV5-1 to TRBJ1-4; D gene uncertain. This CDR3 has 16 residues. The V and J ends lost 2 bases and 0 bases respectively, with 11 bases between them. Germline V gene sequence: CDR1 SGHRS, CDR2 YFSETQ. The CDR3 nucleotides read TGCGCCAGCAGCTTCGGAGATTCGACAACTAATGAAAAACTGTTTTTT. It yields the protein CASSFGDSTTNEKLFF. Full variable domain (rest looked up from reference TRBV5-1 and TRBJ1-4): KAGVTQTPRYLIKTRGQQVTLSCSPISGHRSVSWYQQTPGQGLQFLFEYFSETQRNKGNFPGRFSGRQFSNSRSEMNVSTLELGDSALYLCASSFGDSTTNEKLFFGSGTQLSVL.

The DNA of the CDR3 is TGTGCCATCAGTGTCCCCCCGGGACTAGCGGGAGGATCGAGCACAGATACGCAGTATTTT. Translation: CAISVPPGLAGGSSTDTQYF. The chain links TRBV10-3 to TRBJ2-3; 15 nucleotides line up with TRBD2. With V trimmed by 4 bases and J by 0 bases, 11 bases remained unmatched. Germline CDR1 is ENHRY and CDR2 is SYGVKD. The CDR3 is 20 residues long.

This clone was counted between two and nine times. This chain links TRBV7-8 with TRBJ1-5, with D possibly TRBD1 on 6 matching bases. V dropped 6 bases and J dropped 4 bases, with 13 bases sitting between them. This CDR3 region has 14 residues. Germline assignment: CDR1 SGHVS and CDR2 FQNEAQ. The CDR3 bases are TGTGCCAGCAGGGAATCCCAGGGGAATCAGCCCCAGCATTTT. Amino acid sequence: CASRESQGNQPQHF.

CDR3: CAWTLGQGTYNEQFF. CDR3 in DNA: TGTGCCTGGACCCTCGGACAGGGGACCTACAATGAGCAGTTCTTC. The chain has TRBV30 and TRBJ2-1; 9 bases align to TRBD1. Germline CDR1 is GTSNPN and CDR2 is SVGIG (reference sequence). The CDR3 sequence is 15 residues long. Trimming cost V 4 bases and J 2 bases; bases outside gene matches: 6.

The chain carries TRBV5-1 and TRBJ2-5, with 8 bases matching TRBD2. Per the germline V gene, CDR1 is SGHRS and CDR2 is YFSETQ. Unmatched junction bases numbered 10, after V lost 4 bases and J lost 5 bases. This CDR3 is 15 amino acids long. Here the CDR3 reads CASSLVAGLRETQYF. CDR3 DNA sequence: TGCGCCAGCAGCCTCGTAGCGGGACTTCGGGAGACCCAGTACTTC.

This clone showed up just a few times. The V call is TRBV4-3, the J call TRBJ1-3; a weak D match, TRBD1 (6 bases). V dropped 0 bases and J dropped 0 bases, with 18 bases sitting between them. This CDR3 spans 19 amino acids. Germline V gives CDR1 LGHNA, CDR2 YSLEER. The CDR3 DNA reads as TGCGCCAGCAGCCAAGATCACCCCGGACAGCGATACTCTGGAAACACCATATATTTT. Amino acids: CASSQDHPGQRYSGNTIYF.

The chain has TRBV5-1 and TRBJ2-1, with D hard to call. The V end was cut by 0 bases, the J end by 0 bases, with 7 bases between. Looked up from germline, CDR1 is SGHRS and CDR2 is YFSETQ. The CDR3 extends over 15 amino acids. In DNA form, the CDR3 reads TGCGCCAGCAGCTTGGGAACTGCCTCCTACAATGAGCAGTTCTTC. Amino acids: CASSLGTASYNEQFF.

This chain connects TRBV5-1 to TRBJ2-7, with 10 bases that match TRBD2. V gave up 4 bases and J gave up 3 bases; unmatched junction bases: 4. Looked up from germline, CDR1 is SGHRS and CDR2 is YFSETQ. The CDR3 sequence is 14 residues long. The CDR3 DNA reads TGCGCCAGCAGCACCGTAGCGGGAGGCTACGAGCAGTACTTC. The encoded protein is CASSTVAGGYEQYF.

This clone was seen more than once but under ten times. J is TRBJ1-4 and V is TRBV19; possible D gene TRBD1, 6 bases. CDR1 and CDR2 (germline): LNHDA, SQIVND (reference sequence). The V end was cut by 8 bases, the J end by 7 bases, with 14 bases between. The CDR3 is 13 residues long. As DNA, the CDR3 is TGTGCCAGTGCTACAGGGCTAAGTGAAAAACTGTTTTTT. Translated, it gives CASATGLSEKLFF.

At least ten counts were recorded for this clone. This chain joins TRBV7-9 and TRBJ2-7; D unresolved. The CDR3 is 13 amino acids. The V and J ends lost 0 bases and 9 bases respectively, with 12 bases between them. Germline CDR1 reads SEHNR; CDR2 reads FQNEAQ (reference sequence). CDR3 protein: CASSLAPDIGQYF. CDR3 coding DNA: TGTGCCAGCAGCTTAGCGCCTGACATCGGGCAGTACTTC.

Here the CDR3 DNA reads TGCAGCGTCACTATGATCAGGGGTTTAACGGGGGCTTTCTTT. This gives the protein CSVTMIRGLTGAFF. V and J are TRBV29-1 and TRBJ1-1, with D possibly TRBD1 on 6 matching bases. The germline V gene encodes CDR1 SQVTM and CDR2 ANQGSEA. The CDR3 length is 14 residues. V was shortened by 6 bases and J by 11 bases, with 25 bases between the two germline ends. The full variable domain, rest sourced from reference TRBV29-1 and TRBJ1-1, is SAVISQKPSRDICQRGTSLTIQCQVDSQVTMMFWYRQQPGQSLTLIATANQGSEATYESGFVIDKFPISRPNLTFSTLTVSNMSPEDSSIYLCSVTMIRGLTGAFFGQGTRLTVV.

This clone has more than one count but fewer than ten. The chain links TRBV28 to TRBJ1-5; TRBD1 matches at 8 bases. V was pared by 3 bases and J by 6 bases, with 7 bases of the junction left unmatched. The CDR3 has 15 residues. CDR1 is MDHEN, CDR2 SYDVKM, per germline. Here the CDR3 DNA reads TGTGCCAGCAGTTTCACGGGACAGGCCCTTCAGCCCCAGCATTTT. Residues: CASSFTGQALQPQHF.

This chain uses TRBV12-5 with TRBJ2-3; the D gene is possibly TRBD2 (5 bases). Germline V gives CDR1 LGHNT, CDR2 FRNRAP. The CDR3 is 17 amino acids. The V and J ends lost 7 bases and 6 bases respectively, with 26 bases between them. CDR3 loop: CASALLLAETRSDTQYF. Written as DNA, the CDR3 is TGTGCTAGTGCCCTGCTCCTAGCCGAAACACGGTCGGATACGCAGTATTTT.

Only a few counts were recorded for this clone. The chain couples TRBV30 to TRBJ1-5, with D maybe TRBD1 (5 bases). The CDR3 runs 14 residues. Germline assignment: CDR1 GTSNPN and CDR2 SVGIG (reference sequence). The V gene lost 3 bases and the J gene lost 4 bases, with 13 bases spanning the gap. This chain's CDR3 is CAWSRGNENQPQHF. The CDR3, as DNA: TGTGCCTGGAGCCGGGGGAACGAGAATCAGCCCCAGCATTTT.

The chain links TRBV19 to TRBJ2-1, with 13 nucleotides matching TRBD2. V lost 5 bases and J lost 6; bases outside the gene matches: 7. CDR1 and CDR2 from the germline V gene are LNHDA and SQIVND (reference sequence). This CDR3 contains 16 residues. CDR3 sequence: CASSRLRTSGSNEQFF. In DNA form, the CDR3 reads TGTGCCAGTAGTCGCTTGCGGACTAGCGGGAGCAATGAGCAGTTCTTC.

The chain employs TRBV7-2 and TRBJ2-1; 13 bases agree with TRBD2. Germline CDR1 reads SGHTA; CDR2 reads FQGNSA. The CDR3 runs 16 residues. Germline trimming cut 5 bases from V and 8 bases from J; bases unmatched to any gene: 9. The CDR3 here is CASSKRTSGSWYEQFF. CDR3 in DNA: TGTGCCAGCAGCAAGAGGACTAGCGGGAGTTGGTATGAGCAGTTCTTC.

The CDR3 DNA is TGTGCCAGCTCACAAGGGGCTAGCGGGGGTTCGGAGACCCAGTACTTC. Translating it yields CASSQGASGGSETQYF. This rearrangement joins TRBV2 to TRBJ2-5, with 10 positions matching TRBD2. The junction had 14 bases not matched to a gene; V was cut back by 8 bases and J by 5 bases. Looked up from germline, CDR1 is SNHLY and CDR2 is FYNNEI. CDR3 length equals 16 residues. The variable domain in full, with the rest retrieved from reference TRBV2 and TRBJ2-5, is EPEVTQTPSHQVTQMGQEVILRCVPISNHLYFYWYRQILGQKVEFLVSFYNNEISEKSEIFDDQFSVERPDGSNFTLKIRSTKLEDSAMYFCASSQGASGGSETQYFGPGTRLLVL.

The chain links TRBV4-2 to TRBJ2-1, with D perhaps TRBD2 (6 bases). This CDR3 is 13 amino acids long. Germline-derived CDR1 and CDR2 are LGHNA and YNFKEQ. V lost 3 bases and J lost 3, with 6 bases in between. The CDR3 bases are TGTGCCAGCAGCCAGGACTACTACAATGAGCAGTTCTTC. Protein sequence: CASSQDYYNEQFF.

The chain combines TRBV28 with TRBJ2-5; 12 nucleotides match TRBD2. TRBJ2-7 matches the DNA end more closely, so the J call is doubtful. The CDR3 sequence is 14 residues long. In germline, CDR1 is MDHEN, CDR2 SYDVKM. The CDR3 sequence: CASHLAGGVNEQYF. The CDR3 coding sequence is TGTGCCAGTCACCTAGCGGGAGGGGTCAACGAGCAGTACTTC.

This clone was seen a handful of times. The chain couples TRBV7-9 to TRBJ2-1; tentative D call: TRBD2 (5 bases). The CDR3 is made up of 13 amino acids. Germline CDR1 SEHNR, CDR2 FQNEAQ (reference sequence). Trimming took 4 bases from V and 8 from J, leaving 12 bases between them. CDR3 sequence (DNA): TGTGCCAGCAGCTCCGGAGGTTTAGATGAGCAGTTCTTC. It codes for CASSSGGLDEQFF.

This clone has only a few counts. The chain employs TRBV29-1 and TRBJ2-2, with unresolved D. The V end lost 1 base, the J end lost 6 bases, and 6 bases lay between the germline ends. CDR3 size: 12 residues. Germline V CDR1 and CDR2: SQVTM, ANQGSEA. CDR3 bases: TGCAGCGTTGAAGCTCACTCCGGGGAGCTGTTTTTT. As protein: CSVEAHSGELFF.

The genes are TRBV18 and TRBJ1-5, with TRBD1 matching over 8 bases. CDR1 is KGHSH, CDR2 LQKENI, per germline. The CDR3 consists of 15 residues. V shed 6 bases and J 0 bases; nucleotides not matched to a gene: 4. As DNA, the CDR3 is TGTGCCAGCTCGCGGACAGGGAGTAGCAATCAGCCCCAGCATTTT. It specifies CASSRTGSSNQPQHF.

The chain joins TRBV29-1 to TRBJ2-1, with 13 positions matching TRBD2. The junction had 7 bases not matched to a gene; V was cut back by 7 bases and J by 7 bases. CDR3 length equals 14 residues. Per germline, CDR1 SQVTM and CDR2 ANQGSEA. The CDR3 DNA follows: TGCAGCGCCTGGACTAGCGGGAGTCCAAATGAGCAGTTCTTC. Its translation: CSAWTSGSPNEQFF.

This clone was counted a few times. The V call is TRBV5-4, the J call TRBJ2-5; TRBD1 matches 9 bases. The V and J ends lost 3 bases and 1 base, in that order; junction bases with no gene match: 4. Germline values: CDR1 SGHNT, CDR2 YYREEE (reference sequence). The CDR3 spans 15 residues. CDR3 sequence reads: CASSSADRGQETQYF. DNA of the CDR3: TGTGCCAGCAGCTCTGCGGACAGGGGCCAAGAGACCCAGTACTTC.

The rearrangement uses TRBV7-9 and TRBJ1-1; possibly TRBD1 for D (5 bases). Deletions cut 6 bases from V and 0 bases from J, with 11 bases between. CDR3 length equals 14 residues. CDR1 is SEHNR, CDR2 FQNEAQ, per germline (reference sequence). The CDR3: CASRVGQMNTEAFF. The CDR3 coding sequence is TGTGCCAGCAGGGTGGGGCAGATGAACACTGAAGCTTTCTTT.

This clone was seen a handful of times. This chain joins TRBV28 and TRBJ2-7; TRBD1 matches 8 bases. The germline CDR1 and CDR2 sequences are MDHEN and SYDVKM. This CDR3 has 14 residues. V shed 5 bases, J shed 3 bases, and the junction held 6 bases outside the gene matches. CDR3 sequence reads: CASSTGQAIYEQYF. CDR3 coding DNA: TGTGCCAGCAGTACGGGACAGGCGATCTACGAGCAGTACTTC.

Comment on this clone: The identical CDR3 is also encoded by other nucleotide sequences in the sample. This chain uses TRBV29-1 with TRBJ1-1; D uncertain. V gave up 4 bases and J gave up 1 base, with 10 bases separating them. CDR1 is SQVTM and CDR2 is ANQGSEA in the germline V gene. This CDR3 is built from 13 residues. The CDR3 sequence is CSVVGVANTEAFF. The CDR3 DNA follows: TGCAGCGTTGTCGGGGTGGCGAACACTGAAGCTTTCTTT. Based on the CDR3 plus reference TRBV29-1 and TRBJ1-1, the full variable domain is SAVISQKPSRDICQRGTSLTIQCQVDSQVTMMFWYRQQPGQSLTLIATANQGSEATYESGFVIDKFPISRPNLTFSTLTVSNMSPEDSSIYLCSVVGVANTEAFFGQGTRLTVV.